A single sample is the source of the 20 T cell receptor beta chains below, sequenced in a study of beta chain features in type 1 diabetes. The entirety of the isolated RNA underwent reverse transcription, so expressed TCRB transcripts were sequenced. Some clones are missing from TCRdb's copy, which holds only in-frame ones; the method was immunoSEQ multiplex PCR. The sample yields about 260,000 clones, 68% seen once. Input material: naive CD4+ T cells from blood. All receptors come from a man younger than 45 in good health.

The rearrangement uses TRBV30 and TRBJ2-3, with 11 bases fitting TRBD2. The CDR3 is 15 residues long. Looked up from germline, CDR1 is GTSNPN and CDR2 is SVGIG (reference sequence). V was pared by 6 bases and J by 0 bases, with 5 bases of the junction left unmatched. CDR3 residues: CACPRTSGSTDTQYF. CDR3 bases: TGTGCCTGTCCGCGGACTAGCGGGAGCACAGATACGCAGTATTTT.

The chain carries TRBV28 and TRBJ2-5; possible D gene TRBD2, 5 bases. The germline CDR1 and CDR2 sequences are MDHEN and SYDVKM. The CDR3 totals 12 residues. V gave up 5 bases and J gave up 5 bases, with 9 bases separating them. In nucleotides, the CDR3 is TGTGCCAGCAGTCCGAGGGTTGAGACCCAGTACTTC. Amino acids: CASSPRVETQYF.

The chain recombines TRBV7-2 with TRBJ2-5; 8 positions match TRBD1. CDR3 length equals 15 residues. V lost 5 bases, J lost 1 base, and 6 bases stayed unmatched. CDR1 is SGHTA, CDR2 FQGNSA, per germline. CDR3 nucleotides: TGTGCCAGCAGCACAGGGGGAGTCCCCCAAGAGACCCAGTACTTC. It specifies CASSTGGVPQETQYF.

The chain employs TRBV28 and TRBJ2-7; 10 nucleotides align to TRBD2. Germline loops: CDR1 MDHEN, CDR2 SYDVKM. The V segment lost 6 bases and the J segment 6 bases; nucleotides outside the gene matches: 14. There are 16 residues in the CDR3. Here the CDR3 DNA reads TGTGCCAGCAGCTTCATTACCCTAGCGGGAGTAAGCGAGCAGTACTTC. Protein sequence: CASSFITLAGVSEQYF.

V usage is TRBV9 and J usage is TRBJ1-1, with unresolved D. V lost 3 bases, J lost 4 bases, and 7 bases lay in between. The CDR3 runs 12 residues. The germline CDR1 and CDR2 sequences are SGDLS and YYNGEE. In DNA form, the CDR3 reads TGTGCCAGCAGCGGAGGTGGCACTGAAGCTTTCTTT. This translates into CASSGGGTEAFF.

The V gene is TRBV15, the J gene TRBJ2-5; 13 nucleotides align to TRBD2. The junction had 4 bases not matched to a gene; V was cut back by 4 bases and J by 5 bases. CDR3 length equals 15 residues. Germline V gene lookup returns CDR1 LNHNV and CDR2 YYDKDF (reference sequence). The CDR3 spells CATSTGTSGTETQYF. The DNA for the CDR3 is TGTGCCACCAGCACGGGGACTAGCGGGACGGAGACCCAGTACTTC.

The chain employs TRBV6-5 and TRBJ2-4; 9 bases align to TRBD1. The germline CDR1 and CDR2 sequences are MNHEY and SVGAGI. J gave up 6 bases and V 7 bases, and 7 bases lay outside the gene matches. The CDR3 spans 14 residues. In DNA form, the CDR3 reads TGTGCCAGCAAAACAGGGGGCTGGCGAAACATTCAGTACTTC. Amino acids: CASKTGGWRNIQYF.

This chain connects TRBV5-4 to TRBJ2-4; 9 bases map to TRBD2. In germline, CDR1 is SGHNT, CDR2 YYREEE (reference sequence). After removal of 4 bases from V and 6 bases from J, the junction contained 5 bases not matched to a gene. This CDR3 comprises 14 residues. CDR3 loop: CASSEGLALNIQYF. The CDR3 bases are TGTGCCAGCAGCGAAGGACTAGCGCTAAACATTCAGTACTTC. Full variable domain (rest looked up from reference TRBV5-4 and TRBJ2-4): ETGVTQSPTHLIKTRGQQVTLRCSSQSGHNTVSWYQQALGQGPQFIFQYYREEENGRGNFPPRFSGLQFPNYSSELNVNALELDDSALYLCASSEGLALNIQYFGAGTRLSVL.

The rearrangement uses TRBV29-1 and TRBJ1-3; D unclear. Trimming pared 3 bases from V and 2 bases from J, leaving 11 bases between. CDR1 is SQVTM and CDR2 is ANQGSEA in the germline V gene. The CDR3 loop spans 14 amino acids. CDR3 in DNA: TGCAGCGTTGATCGCCGCGATCCTGGAAACACCATATATTTT. This gives the protein CSVDRRDPGNTIYF.

The chain links TRBV30 to TRBJ1-2, with 7 bases aligning to TRBD1. Germline assignment: CDR1 GTSNPN and CDR2 SVGIG (reference sequence). Trimming took 3 bases from V and 4 from J; bases not matched to a gene: 5. The length of the CDR3 is 13 residues. The CDR3 bases are TGTGCCTGGAGGGCAGGGGGAATCTATGGCTACACCTTC. This gives the protein CAWRAGGIYGYTF.

This clone was seen once. The rearrangement links TRBV27 to TRBJ2-1; D perhaps matches TRBD2 (5 bases). The V gene lost 5 bases and the J gene lost 6 bases, with 11 bases spanning the gap. CDR1 is MNHEY and CDR2 is SMNVEV in the germline V gene (reference sequence). The CDR3 contains 13 residues. The CDR3 sequence is CASSGQEANEQFF. The DNA of the CDR3 is TGTGCCAGCAGTGGTCAGGAGGCCAATGAGCAGTTCTTC.

As to this clone: The sample contains more than one DNA sequence encoding this CDR3. The chain has TRBV29-1 and TRBJ2-5; D gene unclear. CDR3 length: 12 amino acids. Per germline, CDR1 SQVTM and CDR2 ANQGSEA. Trimming removed 4 bases at V and 0 bases at J, with 6 bases between. The DNA of the CDR3 is TGCAGCGTTGGTACTTACCAAGAGACCCAGTACTTC. Its protein is CSVGTYQETQYF.

The J gene is TRBJ1-1, the V gene TRBV18; 9 bases align to TRBD1. In germline, CDR1 is KGHSH, CDR2 LQKENI. V shed 0 bases and J 7 bases; nucleotides not matched to a gene: 9. This CDR3 contains 16 residues. The CDR3 here is CASSPPWTGDLYEAFF. In DNA, the CDR3 is TGTGCCAGCTCACCACCCTGGACAGGGGACCTTTATGAAGCTTTCTTT.

The V call is TRBV5-1, the J call TRBJ1-2; the D gene is possibly TRBD1 (5 bases). The germline CDR1 and CDR2 sequences are SGHRS and YFSETQ. Trimming cost V 2 bases and J 6 bases, with 14 bases left between them. This CDR3 spans 14 amino acids. CDR3 coding DNA: TGCGCCAGCAGCTTAGCCCAGGGTTTGCATGGCTACACCTTC. As protein: CASSLAQGLHGYTF.

The chain employs TRBV29-1 and TRBJ2-1; no clear D gene. CDR1 is SQVTM, CDR2 ANQGSEA, per germline. V shed 4 bases and J shed 4 bases, with 11 bases lying between them. CDR3 length: 13 amino acids. The CDR3 nucleotides read TGCAGCGTTGGGGCCAGACATTACAATGAGCAGTTCTTC. Protein sequence: CSVGARHYNEQFF.

This rearrangement joins TRBV30 to TRBJ2-3, with D maybe TRBD1 (6 bases). The CDR3 sequence is 15 residues long. The V end lost 5 bases, the J end lost 5 bases, and 20 bases lay between the germline ends. Germline CDR1 reads GTSNPN; CDR2 reads SVGIG (reference sequence). CDR3 bases: TGTGCCTGGTCCCAAGGACAGCCTTCTCGAGATACGCAGTATTTT. It translates to CAWSQGQPSRDTQYF. Supplemented by reference TRBV30 and TRBJ2-3, the full variable domain reads SQTIHQWPATLVQPVGSPLSLECTVEGTSNPNLYWYRQAAGRGLQLLFYSVGIGQISSEVPQNLSASRPQDRQFILSSKKLLLSDSGFYLCAWSQGQPSRDTQYFGPGTRLTVL.

The table lists this clone with a few counts. J is TRBJ2-5 and V is TRBV29-1; no definite D call. Trimming cost V 3 bases and J 5 bases, with 7 bases left between them. The V gene's germline CDR1 is SQVTM and CDR2 ANQGSEA. The CDR3 has 11 residues. CDR3 DNA: TGCAGCGTTGATCTCAGGGAGACCCAGTACTTC. Encoded protein: CSVDLRETQYF.

This clone appeared a few times. The chain joins TRBV25-1 to TRBJ1-5; TRBD1 matches at 8 bases. CDR3 length equals 14 residues. The germline V gene has CDR1 MGHDK and CDR2 SYGVNS. Trimming cost V 2 bases and J 6 bases; bases outside gene matches: 3. This CDR3 is CASSEQGASQPQHF. The CDR3 bases are TGTGCCAGCAGTGAACAGGGGGCGTCTCAGCCCCAGCATTTT.

This clone was seen only a few times. The chain recombines TRBV10-3 with TRBJ2-1; D uncertain. With 8 bases removed from V and 5 bases from J, the gap between germline ends came to 13 bases. The CDR3 totals 13 residues. Germline V gene data show CDR1 as ENHRY and CDR2 as SYGVKD. CDR3 bases: TGTGCCATCGGAAGCATGGCCGACAATGAGCAGTTCTTC. It is translated as CAIGSMADNEQFF.

CDR3 sequence: CSVEERGGYGTQYF. The CDR3 DNA is TGCAGCGTTGAAGAGCGCGGGGGGTACGGTACGCAGTATTTT. V is TRBV29-1 and J is TRBJ2-3; 8 bases fit TRBD2. The length of the CDR3 is 14 residues. Losses at the gene ends were 0 bases for V and 8 bases for J; bases not matched to a gene: 7. Germline CDR1 reads SQVTM; CDR2 reads ANQGSEA.